This T cell receptor beta chain was captured in a study of CXCR3-negative and CXCR3-positive naive CD8 T cells. This CDR3 region has 14 residues. Looked up from germline, CDR1 is SNHLY and CDR2 is FYNNEI. Researchers prepared the TRB cDNA libraries using 5' RACE with UMI labels. TCRdb re-called the 5' RACE reads and catalogs CDR3 proteins one per entry, DNA excluded. The table lists around 40,000 distinct CDR3 sequences. Sequencing was carried out using memory CD8+ T cells from blood. The TCR was taken from a human donor in good health. Some clones in this sample may be carry-over from other donors' samples. V and J are TRBV2 and TRBJ1-2; TCRdb's assignment of TRBD1 cannot be checked, as there is no DNA. CDR3 residues: CASSTSGTENGYTF.